The text below deals with one T cell receptor (beta chain). Sequencing used immunoSEQ multiplex PCR; TCRdb keeps in-frame clones, though not all of them. The sample holds 200,000 to 250,000 clones, around 84% seen once. The record originates from a study of blood T cell repertoires in COVID-19. Study in general: Samples representing acute and convalescent COVID-19 were sourced from the United States, Italy and Spain.

Trimming took 5 bases from V and 0 from J; bases not matched to a gene: 3. CDR3 length: 14 residues. Germline loops: CDR1 SGHRS, CDR2 YFSETQ. The specimen sequenced was peripheral blood. V usage is TRBV5-1 and J usage is TRBJ2-3; 7 bases fit TRBD2. This TCR came from a woman older than 75 with active or convalescent COVID-19. In nucleotides, the CDR3 is TGCGCCAGCAGTGGGGGGGACAGCACAGATACGCAGTATTTT. Translation: CASSGGDSTDTQYF.